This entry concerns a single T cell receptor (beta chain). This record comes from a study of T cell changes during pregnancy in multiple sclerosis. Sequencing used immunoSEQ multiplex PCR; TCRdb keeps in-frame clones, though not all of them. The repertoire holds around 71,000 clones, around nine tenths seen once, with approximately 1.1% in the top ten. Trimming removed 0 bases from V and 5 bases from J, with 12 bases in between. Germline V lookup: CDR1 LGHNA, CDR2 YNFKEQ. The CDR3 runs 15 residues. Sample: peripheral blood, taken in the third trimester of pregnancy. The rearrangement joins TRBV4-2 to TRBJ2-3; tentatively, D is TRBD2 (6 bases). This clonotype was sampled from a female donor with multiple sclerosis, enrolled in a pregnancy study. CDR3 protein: CASSQEAGSKDTQYF. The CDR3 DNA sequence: TGTGCCAGCAGCCAAGAAGCGGGTAGTAAAGATACGCAGTATTTT.